The T cell receptor (beta chain) described here comes from a study of blood T cell repertoires in COVID-19. Overall study context: There were acute and convalescent COVID-19 samples, and they came from the United States, Italy and Spain. The cDNA or gDNA used as material had been derived from T cells, B-cell-depleted T cells, or PBMCs.

In this sample, this clone turned up a few times. In the authors' methods: Amplification from reference gene primers served as the basis for estimated nucleated cell counts. Data came from immunoSEQ multiplex PCR; TCRdb stores just in-frame clones and leaves some out. Clone size and V and J calls were adopted from that table, with D and trimming inferred from the DNA. The table has over 250,000 clones, 87% seen once. The CDR3 is made up of 16 amino acids. From germline, CDR1 is MNHNS and CDR2 SASEGT. V dropped 4 bases and J dropped 7 bases, with 20 bases sitting between them. This TCR came from a woman aged 40 to 50 who had recovered from COVID-19. The sample comprised peripheral blood. V usage is TRBV6-1 and J usage is TRBJ1-3; D might be TRBD1 (5 bases). CDR3 coding DNA: TGTGCCAGCAGTGGACTTGGCCTCCGGGAGGGGAACACCATATATTTT. Its translation is CASSGLGLREGNTIYF.